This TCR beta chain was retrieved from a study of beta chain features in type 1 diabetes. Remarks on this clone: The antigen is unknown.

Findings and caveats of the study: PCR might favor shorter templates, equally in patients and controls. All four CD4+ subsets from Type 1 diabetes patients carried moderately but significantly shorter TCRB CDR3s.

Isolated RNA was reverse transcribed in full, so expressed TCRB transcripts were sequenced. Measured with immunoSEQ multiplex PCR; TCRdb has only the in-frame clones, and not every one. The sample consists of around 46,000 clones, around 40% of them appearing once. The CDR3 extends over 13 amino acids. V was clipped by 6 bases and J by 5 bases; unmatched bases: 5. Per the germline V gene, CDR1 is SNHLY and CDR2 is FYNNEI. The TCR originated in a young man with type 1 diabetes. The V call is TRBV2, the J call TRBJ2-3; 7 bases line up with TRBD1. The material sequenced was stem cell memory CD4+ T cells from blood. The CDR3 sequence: CASSRDSQDTQYF. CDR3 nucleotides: TGTGCCAGCAGCCGGGACAGCCAAGATACGCAGTATTTT. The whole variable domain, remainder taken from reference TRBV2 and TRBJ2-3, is EPEVTQTPSHQVTQMGQEVILRCVPISNHLYFYWYRQILGQKVEFLVSFYNNEISEKSEIFDDQFSVERPDGSNFTLKIRSTKLEDSAMYFCASSRDSQDTQYFGPGTRLTVL.